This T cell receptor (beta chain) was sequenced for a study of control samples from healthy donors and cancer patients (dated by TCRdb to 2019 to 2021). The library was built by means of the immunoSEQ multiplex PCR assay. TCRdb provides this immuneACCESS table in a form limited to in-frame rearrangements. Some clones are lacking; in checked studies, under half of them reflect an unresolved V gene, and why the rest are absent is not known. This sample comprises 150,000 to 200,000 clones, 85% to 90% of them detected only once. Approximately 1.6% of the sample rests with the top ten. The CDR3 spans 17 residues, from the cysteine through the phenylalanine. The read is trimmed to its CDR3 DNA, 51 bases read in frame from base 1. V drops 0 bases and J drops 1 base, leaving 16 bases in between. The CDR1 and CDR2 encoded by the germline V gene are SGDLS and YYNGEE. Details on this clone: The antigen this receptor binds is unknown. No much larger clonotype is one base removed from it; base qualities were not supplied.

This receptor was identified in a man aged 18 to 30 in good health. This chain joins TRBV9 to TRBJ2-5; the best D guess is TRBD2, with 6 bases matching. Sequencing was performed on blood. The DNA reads TGTGCCAGCAGCGTAGGGCGGCGGGGCCGATCCCAAGAGACCCAGTACTTC. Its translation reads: CASSVGRRGRSQETQYF.